This T cell receptor beta chain came from a study of early T cells in non-severe SARS-CoV-2 infection. The overall study: The study sequenced bulk RNA from unsorted whole blood, with chains unpaired. The study's findings and limits: Using VDJdb, the matching emphasized anti-spike CD8 responses while missing private and CD4 specificities.

In its sample, this clonotype was seen many times. What it recognizes is unknown. Trimming at V came to 7 bases and at J to 2 bases, leaving 8 bases not matched to a gene. The CDR3 contains 17 residues. Attached unique molecular identifiers marked individual cDNA molecules. TCRdb re-called the 5' RACE reads with MiXCR, one entry per CDR3 protein. The table has approximately 46,000 distinct CDR3 sequences, roughly 6.2% seen once. The chain couples TRBV12-3 or TRBV12-4 to TRBJ2-1; 13 nucleotides match TRBD2. The sequence came from an adult who was a healthcare worker with PCR-confirmed SARS-CoV-2 infection or an uninfected control (not recorded which). Sequences were obtained from whole blood. CDR3 protein: CASTKLGLAGAYNEQFF. The DNA for the CDR3 is TGTGCCAGCACCAAACTCGGACTAGCGGGGGCCTACAATGAGCAGTTCTTC.